These T cell receptor beta chains were read from a single sample in a study of CD8+CD57+ T cells in acquired aplastic anemia. MiXCR, applied by TCRdb to the reads, yields one record per CDR3 protein. The sample yields approximately 300,000 distinct CDR3 sequences, under 65% seen once. Sequenced sample: sorted CD4+, CD8+, or CD8+CD57+ T cells (not recorded which) from PBMCs. Receptors were obtained from a human donor with aplastic anemia. Each CDR3 is given with its conserved first and last residue. D genes are given only for firm matches. Rows may omit the clone size; those that give it use once, few, many or a size class.

>.|TRBJ1-6|.|TRBV6-1
TGTGCCAGCAGTGAGACCCCGGAGGGTTCACCCCTCCACTTT
CASSETPEGSPLHF
>many|TRBJ2-1|.|TRBV19
TGTGCCAGTAATCAACCGGGACCCGGAAGCGATGAGCAGTTCTTC
CASNQPGPGSDEQFF
>.|TRBJ1-2|.|TRBV9
TGTGCCAGCAGCGTGAACGGGGCTAACTATGGCTACACCTTC
CASSVNGANYGYTF
>.|TRBJ1-1|TRBD1|TRBV2
TGTGCCAGCAGTGCCTCCAGGGGGCGGAACACTGAAGCTTTCTTT
CASSASRGRNTEAFF
>.|TRBJ1-6|.|TRBV14
TGTGCCAGCAGCCCCCAACAGGAAAGTTCACCCCTCCACTTT
CASSPQQESSPLHF
>.|TRBJ2-7|.|TRBV4-2
TGTGCCAGCAGCCAAGGGGAACGCTACGAGCAGTACTTC
CASSQGERYEQYF
>few|TRBJ2-5|.|TRBV15
TGTGCCACCAGCAGTTCAGGGGCGGGAGAGACCCAGTACTTC
CATSSSGAGETQYF
>.|TRBJ1-3|.|TRBV7-9
TGTGCCAGCAGCTTAGGAGGGGGGGCGGGCGGAAACACCATATATTTT
CASSLGGGAGGNTIYF
>.|TRBJ1-1|.|TRBV7-2
TGTGCCAGCAGCTTAGAAGGTTCAGTCACTGAAGCTTTCTTT
CASSLEGSVTEAFF
>few|TRBJ2-7|.|TRBV10-3
TGTGCCATCAGTGAGTACGGCAGGGGCGACGAGCAGTACTTC
CAISEYGRGDEQYF
>.|TRBJ1-6|TRBD1|TRBV6-4
TGTGCCAGCAGTGACGCGGGGAGCAGGGGGCTGACTAGGAATTCACCCCTCCACTTT
CASSDAGSRGLTRNSPLHF
>few|TRBJ2-5|TRBD2|TRBV10-3
TGTGCCATCAGTGAGTGGGGGAGGGAGGACCAAGAGACCCAGTACTTC
CAISEWGREDQETQYF
>once|TRBJ2-7|TRBD1|TRBV7-9
TGTGCCAGCAGCCCCTCACAGGGGAATTCCCACTACGAGCAGTACTTC
CASSPSQGNSHYEQYF
>.|TRBJ1-6|.|TRBV24-1
TGTGCCTCCCAGGGCGTTGGGAATTCACCCCTCCACTTT
CASQGVGNSPLHF
>.|TRBJ2-1|.|TRBV5-4
TGTGCCAGCAAGCAGGGCGGGAATGAGCAGTTCTTC
CASKQGGNEQFF
>.|TRBJ2-7|.|TRBV20-1
TGCAGTGCTAGAGAGCCACTAGCCCCCTACGAGCAGTACTTC
CSAREPLAPYEQYF
>many|TRBJ1-2|TRBD1|TRBV5-8
TGTGCCAGCAGCTTGAGGGACAGGGAAAACTATGGCTACACCTTC
CASSLRDRENYGYTF
>many|TRBJ1-3|.|TRBV12-3/TRBV12-4
TGTGCCAGCAGTTTAGGGGGGAGAGGCTCTGGAAACACCATATATTTT
CASSLGGRGSGNTIYF
>.|TRBJ2-2|.|TRBV27
TGTGCCAGCAGGAGGGCGGGCACCGGGGAGCTGTTTTTT
CASRRAGTGELFF
>.|TRBJ2-7|TRBD1|TRBV10-1
TGCGCCAGCAGTGAGTACAGGGGCGTCTCCTACGAGCAGTACTTC
CASSEYRGVSYEQYF
>.|TRBJ1-6|.|TRBV19
TGTGCCAGTAGTACTTGGACAGCAACTAATAATTCACCCCTCCACTTT
CASSTWTATNNSPLHF
>.|TRBJ1-1|.|TRBV25-1
TGTGCCAGCAGTGAAGGGGCCGCGGCTGAAGCTTTCTTT
CASSEGAAAEAFF
>once|TRBJ2-5|TRBD1|TRBV7-2
TGTGCCAGCAGGCCACAGGGGGCGACCCAGTACTTC
CASRPQGATQYF
>.|TRBJ2-7|.|TRBV10-1
TGCGCCAGCAGTGAGTCGGTGTGGCTCAGCGGTGGCTCCTATGAGCAGTACTTC
CASSESVWLSGGSYEQYF
>.|TRBJ2-1|.|TRBV19
TGTGCCAGTAGTAGCAGGGGCGAAATTAATGAGCAGTTCTTC
CASSSRGEINEQFF
>.|TRBJ2-5|.|TRBV20-1
TGCAGCGCAGGCGGGCCGGGGCTTGTCTTC
CSAGGPGLVF